A single T cell receptor (beta chain) is shown here with its context. This record belongs to a study of control samples from healthy donors and cancer patients. Only in-frame clones appear in the TCRdb table, and some are missing; sequencing was by immunoSEQ multiplex PCR. Among 150,000 or so clones listed, approximately 94% were seen once. The CDR3 is made up of 16 amino acids. Germline CDR1 and CDR2: MNHEY and SVGAGI. After removal of 4 bases from V and 5 bases from J, the junction contained 13 bases not matched to a gene. Sequencing was done on a sample of blood. The receptor was derived from a man in his forties or fifties in good health. The chain combines TRBV6-5 with TRBJ1-2; TRBD1 matches 7 bases. The CDR3 region has the DNA TGTGCCAGCAGTTTGACGAGGCGGGACAGCCTATATGGCTACACCTTC. Translation: CASSLTRRDSLYGYTF.